These 4 T cell receptor beta chains were all obtained from the same sample, sequenced in a study of T cells in Graves' hyperthyroidism and ophthalmopathy (dated by TCRdb to the late 2010s). Library prep was done by multiplex PCR. The reads were generated on an Illumina HiSeq 2000. The TCR beta CDR3 regions were amplified from RNA transcripts. The first round of RT-PCR for the TCR CDR3 was performed with the HTBI primer set and the Qiagen OneStep RT-PCR kit. TCRdb trimmed public reads at Q25 via fastp, called clones via MiXCR and kept in-frame beta chains. For every CDR3 protein sequence, its rows merge into one entry that carries the most common genes and DNA. Within this sample are approximately 590,000 distinct CDR3 sequences, with 15% to 18% of them counted one time only. The top ten constitute roughly 7.3% of the sample. Sequenced: blood. The receptors come from a woman aged 30 to 39 with Graves' hyperthyroidism.

This clonotype was detected ten times or more. CDR3 nucleotides: TGTGCCAGCAGTTACTCGTACCAGGGGCGGGCTGAAGCTTTCTTT. Its protein product is CASSYSYQGRAEAFF. The chain couples TRBV6-5 to TRBJ1-1; D might be TRBD1 (6 bases). Trimming took off 0 bases at V and 6 bases at J, with 14 bases between the two ends. Germline lookup yields CDR1 MNHEY and CDR2 SVGAGI. The CDR3 length is 15 residues.

This clonotype has just a few counts. The chain carries TRBV20-1 and TRBJ2-1; 10 bases align to TRBD2. J was trimmed by 9 bases and V by 1 base; bases with no gene match: 6. The CDR3 spans 14 residues. Germline loops: CDR1 DFQATT, CDR2 SNEGSKA (reference sequence). The CDR3 nucleotides are TGCAGTGCTAGAGCACCTAGCGGGAGTATTGAGCAGTTCTTC. Protein sequence: CSARAPSGSIEQFF.

This chain connects TRBV10-2 to TRBJ2-7; the D gene is possibly TRBD2 (5 bases). Germline V gene lookup returns CDR1 WSHSY and CDR2 SAAADI. Trimming took 4 bases from V and 3 from J, leaving 16 bases between them. CDR3 length: 15 amino acids. As DNA, the CDR3 is TGCGCCAGCAGTGTATTAGATAGCGTCCACTACGAGCAGTACTTC. It is translated as CASSVLDSVHYEQYF.

This clonotype was picked up a small number of times. Here the CDR3 DNA reads TGTGCTAGTGGTTTGGAGGGCTTTGGCCATGGCTACACCTTC. Its translation: CASGLEGFGHGYTF. J is TRBJ1-2 and V is TRBV12-5; D is uncertain. The V gene's germline CDR1 is LGHNT and CDR2 FRNRAP. CDR3 length: 14 amino acids. The germline V and J ends were trimmed by 1 base and 6 bases, with 12 bases remaining between them.